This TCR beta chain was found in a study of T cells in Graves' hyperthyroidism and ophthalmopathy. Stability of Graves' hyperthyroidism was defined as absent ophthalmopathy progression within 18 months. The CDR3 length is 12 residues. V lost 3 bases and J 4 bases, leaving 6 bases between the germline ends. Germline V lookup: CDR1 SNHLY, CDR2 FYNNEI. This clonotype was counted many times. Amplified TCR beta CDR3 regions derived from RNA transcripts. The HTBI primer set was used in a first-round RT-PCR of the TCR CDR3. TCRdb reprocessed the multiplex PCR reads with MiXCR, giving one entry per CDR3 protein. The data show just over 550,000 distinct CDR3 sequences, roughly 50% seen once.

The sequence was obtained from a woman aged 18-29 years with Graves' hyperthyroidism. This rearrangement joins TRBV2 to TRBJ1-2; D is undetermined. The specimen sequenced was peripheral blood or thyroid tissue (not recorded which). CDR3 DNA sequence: TGTGCCAGCAGTGACGGAGGCTATGGCTACACCTTC. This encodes CASSDGGYGYTF. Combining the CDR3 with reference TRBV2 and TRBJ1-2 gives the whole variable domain EPEVTQTPSHQVTQMGQEVILRCVPISNHLYFYWYRQILGQKVEFLVSFYNNEISEKSEIFDDQFSVERPDGSNFTLKIRSTKLEDSAMYFCASSDGGYGYTFGSGTRLTVV.